The 16 T cell receptor beta chains below come from one sample, sequenced in a study of early T cells in non-severe SARS-CoV-2 infection. MiXCR was run by TCRdb on the 5' RACE reads, yielding one entry per CDR3 protein. Among over 85,000 distinct CDR3 sequences listed, 15% to 20% were seen once. Sequenced input: whole blood. The receptors were sampled from an adult who was a healthcare worker with PCR-confirmed SARS-CoV-2 infection or an uninfected control (not recorded which).

The CDR3 loop is CASSEGRRQPQHF. CDR3 bases: TGTGCCAGCAGTGAGGGTCGCCGGCAGCCCCAGCATTTT. This chain uses TRBV25-1 with TRBJ1-5, with D uncertain. V was pared by 3 bases and J by 7 bases, with 10 bases between. This CDR3 is built from 13 residues. Per germline, CDR1 MGHDK and CDR2 SYGVNS.

This clonotype occurred many times. The chain has TRBV29-1 and TRBJ2-7, with 7 bases aligning to TRBD1. V was pared by 3 bases and J by 3 bases, with 5 bases of the junction left unmatched. This CDR3 has 13 residues. The germline V gene encodes CDR1 SQVTM and CDR2 ANQGSEA. The CDR3 reads CSVEDRSNYEQYF. In nucleotides, the CDR3 is TGCAGCGTTGAGGACAGGTCGAACTACGAGCAGTACTTC.

This clonotype was counted once. This chain links TRBV6-5 with TRBJ1-1; D is unresolved. The CDR3 is made up of 17 amino acids. The ends were cut back, 0 bases at V and 4 bases at J, with 18 bases in the middle. The V gene's germline CDR1 is MNHEY and CDR2 SVGAGI. DNA for the CDR3: TGTGCCAGCAGTTACTCGAAGGGCACGATGGGAAGCACTGAAGCTTTCTTT. Encoded protein: CASSYSKGTMGSTEAFF.

This clonotype was seen only a few times. The chain links TRBV20-1 to TRBJ2-5, with D perhaps matching TRBD1 (6 bases). The CDR3 runs to 13 residues. Germline V lookup: CDR1 DFQATT, CDR2 SNEGSKA (reference sequence). With 5 bases removed from V and 5 bases from J, the gap between germline ends came to 15 bases. DNA of the CDR3: TGCAGTGCTTCAACCACAGGGTGGGAGACCCAGTACTTC. It yields the protein CSASTTGWETQYF.

V usage is TRBV12-3 or TRBV12-4 and J usage is TRBJ1-1; D is uncertain. The CDR3 contains 12 residues. The germline V and J ends were trimmed by 4 bases and 7 bases, with 10 bases remaining between them. The DNA for the CDR3 is TGTGCCAGCAGTTCCTCCCCGGTTGAAGCTTTCTTT. This encodes CASSSSPVEAFF.

This clonotype was counted at least ten times. The chain joins TRBV6-1 to TRBJ1-5; perhaps TRBD1 as D (5 bases). Trimming took off 1 base at V and 3 bases at J, with 13 bases between the two ends. Germline V gene lookup returns CDR1 MNHNS and CDR2 SASEGT. The CDR3 runs 16 residues. The CDR3, as DNA: TGTGCCAGCAGTGAAGTGGTAACTGGGGCCAATCAGCCCCAGCATTTT. Translated, it gives CASSEVVTGANQPQHF.

In this sample, this clonotype turned up a few times. This chain connects TRBV18 to TRBJ2-4; D gene ambiguous. The CDR3 has 13 residues. CDR1 and CDR2 (germline): KGHSH, LQKENI. V was pared by 2 bases and J by 4 bases, with 6 bases between. This CDR3 is CASSPDSKNIQYF. As DNA, the CDR3 is TGTGCCAGCTCACCAGACTCAAAAAACATTCAGTACTTC.

In its sample, this clonotype was seen a few times. The gene calls are TRBV2 and TRBJ1-1; 7 nucleotides match TRBD1. Trimming cost V 4 bases and J 3 bases; bases outside gene matches: 8. Germline V gene lookup returns CDR1 SNHLY and CDR2 FYNNEI. This CDR3 has 15 residues. CDR3 bases: TGTGCCAGCAGTGCCCTGGACAGGCGGGACACTGAAGCTTTCTTT. It yields the protein CASSALDRRDTEAFF.

V is TRBV4-3 and J is TRBJ2-6, with D possibly being TRBD1 or TRBD2 (5 bases each). Germline loops: CDR1 LGHNA, CDR2 YSLEER. Trimming shortened V by 4 bases and J by 2 bases, and 9 bases separated the two germline ends. The CDR3 extends over 15 amino acids. DNA for the CDR3: TGCGCCAGCAGCCCACGGGGCGCTGGGGCCAACGTCCTGACTTTC. Amino acid sequence: CASSPRGAGANVLTF.

This clonotype turned up a few times. The rearrangement uses TRBV12-5 and TRBJ2-7; D gene unclear. CDR1 is LGHNT, CDR2 FRNRAP, per germline. The CDR3 length is 13 residues. Trimming removed 4 bases at V and 7 bases at J, with 14 bases between. The CDR3 here is CASGSRTLGEQYF. DNA of the CDR3: TGTGCTAGTGGTTCTCGGACGCTGGGAGAGCAGTACTTC.

V is TRBV20-1 and J is TRBJ1-3, with TRBD1 as a possible D gene (5 bases). The V end lost 6 bases, the J end lost 0 bases, and 12 bases lay between the germline ends. This CDR3 contains 14 residues. From germline, CDR1 is DFQATT and CDR2 SNEGSKA (reference sequence). The chain's CDR3 is CSAMGRFSGNTIYF. The CDR3 coding sequence is TGCAGTGCAATGGGGCGGTTCTCTGGAAACACCATATATTTT.

A few counts support this clonotype. The chain is built from TRBV11-2 and TRBJ2-7; D may match TRBD1 or TRBD2 (6 bases each). CDR3 length: 14 residues. Deletions cut 1 base from V and 2 bases from J, with 9 bases between. From germline, CDR1 is SGHAT and CDR2 FQNNGV. Here the CDR3 DNA reads TGTGCCAGCAGCTTAGCCGGGGGCACCTACGAGCAGTACTTC. Amino acid sequence: CASSLAGGTYEQYF.

This clonotype was detected many times. V gene TRBV29-1 combines with J gene TRBJ2-5; the D is unclear. V lost 5 bases, J lost 5 bases, and 6 bases lay in between. In germline, CDR1 is SQVTM, CDR2 ANQGSEA. The length of the CDR3 is 10 residues. In DNA form, the CDR3 reads TGCAGCGTTTTGCGGGAGACCCAGTACTTC. Translation: CSVLRETQYF.

This clonotype came up a few times. For the CDR3, the DNA is TGTGCCAGCAGCGCGGGATTCGGAGAGACCCAGTACTTC. Translating it yields CASSAGFGETQYF. This rearrangement joins TRBV9 to TRBJ2-5; tentatively, D is TRBD2 (5 bases). This CDR3 is 13 amino acids long. The germline V gene has CDR1 SGDLS and CDR2 YYNGEE. V was pared by 3 bases and J by 4 bases, with 10 bases between.

The chain links TRBV6-6 to TRBJ2-3, with D possibly matching TRBD2 (6 bases). Germline CDR1 reads MNHNY; CDR2 reads SVGAGI (reference sequence). CDR3 length: 12 residues. Deletions cut 7 bases from V and 6 bases from J, with 11 bases between. The CDR3 bases are TGTGCCAGCACGGGAGAGTTGGATACGCAGTATTTT. Protein product: CASTGELDTQYF.

Only one count was recorded for this clonotype. The genes are TRBV28 and TRBJ2-3; D ambiguous. V lost 10 bases to trimming and J lost 3 bases, with 5 bases between them. Germline V gives CDR1 MDHEN, CDR2 SYDVKM. This CDR3 comprises 10 residues. CDR3: CATQTDTQYF. DNA of the CDR3: TGTGCCACACAAACAGATACGCAGTATTTT.